This T cell receptor (beta chain) was sequenced in a study of blood T cell repertoires in COVID-19. Across the whole study: Specimens from acute and convalescent COVID-19 originated in the United States, Italy and Spain. Sources were T cells, B-cell-depleted T cells, or PBMCs; the material itself was cDNA or gDNA.

Per the original methods: Quantification of nucleated cells was approximated via reference gene primer amplification. The data were produced by immunoSEQ multiplex PCR, yet TCRdb's version contains in-frame clones alone and is incomplete. V and J calls and clone size follow that table, whereas D and trimming were derived from the DNA. The sample records 150,000 to 200,000 clones, around 85% being singletons. Trimming took 5 bases from V and 7 from J; bases not matched to a gene: 8. Germline CDR1 and CDR2: MNHEY and SVGEGT. The CDR3 covers 15 residues. The rearrangement uses TRBV6-2 or TRBV6-3 and TRBJ1-6; TRBD1 matches at 7 bases. The specimen sequenced was peripheral blood. This sequence originates from a man between 65 and 85 years old with active or convalescent COVID-19. The CDR3 is CASSKSSGQNSPLHF. As DNA, the CDR3 is TGTGCCAGCAGTAAATCCTCGGGACAGAATTCACCCCTCCACTTT.